One T cell receptor beta chain is described in this entry. What it binds is not known. This record comes from a study of cytomegalovirus exposure and HLA in healthy donors. The wider study: The roughly 110 validation repertoires were reported in a later analysis to have been generated on the same platform as the roughly 720 first-cohort repertoires. Notes on the study in general: Three chains linked to CMV were shown in vitro to be specific for CMV antigens.

The CDR3 totals 15 residues. Germline V gives CDR1 MNHNS, CDR2 SASEGT. The V segment lost 7 bases and the J segment 3 bases; nucleotides outside the gene matches: 5. TCRdb's copy holds only in-frame clones and misses some; the assay was immunoSEQ multiplex PCR. Found here are about 330,000 clones, 70% to 90% of them singletons; the top ten hold approximately 0.84%. The origin of this receptor is a woman younger than 35 in good health and CMV-seronegative. The sequencing input was PBMCs. The rearrangement uses TRBV6-1 and TRBJ2-1; 11 bases map to TRBD2. The CDR3 DNA is TGTGCCAGCACCAAGACTAGCGGGATCTACAATGAGCAGTTCTTC. It codes for CASTKTSGIYNEQFF.